One sample yielded the 24 T cell receptor beta chains listed below, sequenced in a study of blood T cell repertoires in COVID-19. Clones were sequenced by immunoSEQ multiplex PCR, and TCRdb holds only the in-frame ones, with some missing. This sample has a few hundred thousand clones; less than 85% occur once, and the top ten carry around 4.5%. The sequenced sample consisted of peripheral blood. These receptors were taken from a man in his 60s who had recovered from COVID-19.

This sequence joins TRBV5-1 and TRBJ2-5, with D possibly being TRBD1 (5 bases). Per germline, CDR1 SGHRS and CDR2 YFSETQ. Deletions cut 0 bases from V and 7 bases from J, with 19 bases between. The CDR3 spans 16 residues. The CDR3 DNA sequence: TGCGCCAGCAGCTTGGTTCCTGCTGACAGCACGGGGACCCAGTACTTC. Translating gives CASSLVPADSTGTQYF.

This chain connects TRBV29-1 to TRBJ2-1; D might be TRBD2 (5 bases). The CDR3 consists of 12 residues. Germline values: CDR1 SQVTM, CDR2 ANQGSEA. V was trimmed by 4 bases and J by 6 bases, leaving 10 bases between them. The CDR3 loop is CSVGASSNEQFF. The CDR3 region has the DNA TGCAGCGTTGGGGCTAGCTCCAATGAGCAGTTCTTC.

The chain employs TRBV19 and TRBJ2-1, with 8 bases lining up with TRBD2. CDR1 and CDR2 (germline): LNHDA, SQIVND (reference sequence). After removal of 7 bases from V and 3 bases from J, the junction contained 5 bases not matched to a gene. This CDR3 comprises 14 residues. CDR3 protein: CASKLSGNYNEQFF. The CDR3 region has the DNA TGTGCCAGTAAACTTAGCGGGAACTACAATGAGCAGTTCTTC.

Details on this clone: An end of the junction differs from the germline gene, which may be a read error. The genes are TRBV10-1 and TRBJ1-5; unclear D gene. CDR1 WNHNN and CDR2 SYGVQD come from the germline V gene (reference sequence). The CDR3 is made up of 13 amino acids. The CDR3 region has the DNA TGCGCCAGCAGTAAGTCCGGGAATCAGCCCCAGCATTTT. Translating it yields CASSKSGNQPQHF.

The sample holds one count of this clone. One end of the junction varies from germline; a read error may be responsible. The chain links TRBV7-7 to TRBJ2-5; tentative D call: TRBD1 (6 bases). Germline CDR1 and CDR2: SSHAT and FNYEAQ (reference sequence). The CDR3 consists of 13 residues. CDR3 region: CASSTDSGETQYF. DNA of the CDR3: TGTGCTAGCAGCACGGACAGTGGCGAGACCCAGTACTTC.

The chain is built from TRBV28 and TRBJ2-5, with D possibly being TRBD1 (5 bases). Between the trimmed V and J ends, which lost 4 bases and 5 bases, there was a span of 20 bases. Per the germline V gene, CDR1 is MDHEN and CDR2 is SYDVKM. CDR3 size: 16 residues. In nucleotides, the CDR3 is TGTGCCAGCAGTTCCCCTGGGGCGAGCACGAGGGAGACCCAGTACTTC. Translating gives CASSSPGASTRETQYF.

The chain uses TRBV7-9 and TRBJ2-3; perhaps TRBD1 as D (5 bases). CDR1 is SEHNR, CDR2 FQNEAQ, per germline (reference sequence). This CDR3 is built from 18 residues. The V gene lost 2 bases and the J gene lost 4 bases, with 22 bases spanning the gap. CDR3 sequence reads: CASSLRSAGKSFADTQYF. CDR3 DNA: TGTGCCAGCAGCTTAAGATCGGCAGGGAAGAGTTTTGCAGATACGCAGTATTTT. Variable domain in full (rest from reference TRBV7-9 and TRBJ2-3): DTGVSQNPRHKITKRGQNVTFRCDPISEHNRLYWYRQTLGQGPEFLTYFQNEAQLEKSRLLSDRFSAERPKGSFSTLEIQRTEQGDSAMYLCASSLRSAGKSFADTQYFGPGTRLTVL.

The rearrangement links TRBV6-1 to TRBJ1-2; no firm D call. The germline gives CDR1 MNHNS, CDR2 SASEGT. The CDR3 totals 15 residues. Trimming left V 3 bases short and J 8 bases short, with 19 bases between. The CDR3 nucleotides read TGTGCCAGCAGTGACACGAGGGCGGGAAGAGGGGGCTACACCTTC. This encodes CASSDTRAGRGGYTF.

This clone was recorded at least ten times. The CDR3 coding sequence is TGTGCCAGCACAGGGGCCGGGTTGCATGAGCAGTTCTTC. Its translation is CASTGAGLHEQFF. The chain uses TRBV6-5 and TRBJ2-1; possible D gene TRBD1, 6 bases. Germline lookup yields CDR1 MNHEY and CDR2 SVGAGI. V lost 7 bases and J 8 bases, leaving 15 bases between the germline ends. This CDR3 spans 13 amino acids.

The rearrangement uses TRBV19 and TRBJ1-5, with 7 bases lining up with TRBD1. Germline CDR1 LNHDA, CDR2 SQIVND (reference sequence). This CDR3 spans 15 amino acids. The trim removed 5 bases at V and 4 bases at J, leaving 8 bases unmatched. Here the CDR3 reads CASSVGTAQNQPQHF. DNA of the CDR3: TGTGCCAGTAGTGTGGGGACAGCCCAAAATCAGCCCCAGCATTTT.

V gene TRBV28 combines with J gene TRBJ2-5, with 8 bases that match TRBD2. The CDR3 spans 14 residues. The V gene's germline CDR1 is MDHEN and CDR2 SYDVKM. J lost 0 bases, V lost 6 bases, and 3 bases had no gene match. CDR3 nucleotide sequence: TGTGCCAGCAGCCGCGGGGGGTACCAAGAGACCCAGTACTTC. Translated: CASSRGGYQETQYF. Variable domain in full (rest from reference TRBV28 and TRBJ2-5): DVKVTQSSRYLVKRTGEKVFLECVQDMDHENMFWYRQDPGLGLRLIYFSYDVKMKEKGDIPEGYSVSREKKERFSLILESASTNQTSMYLCASSRGGYQETQYFGPGTRLLVL.

The V and J genes are TRBV5-8 and TRBJ1-1; D unresolved. Trimming removed 4 bases from V and 5 bases from J, with 9 bases in between. The germline V gene encodes CDR1 SGHTS and CDR2 YDEGEE. This CDR3 is built from 12 residues. The CDR3 bases are TGTGCCAGCAGCCACGGGAGGACTGAAGCTTTCTTT. Its translation is CASSHGRTEAFF.

The genes are TRBV2 and TRBJ2-3; 7 nucleotides agree with TRBD1. V was clipped by 6 bases and J by 0 bases; unmatched bases: 9. Germline V lookup: CDR1 SNHLY, CDR2 FYNNEI. This CDR3 is 16 amino acids long. CDR3 DNA: TGTGCCAGCAGGGGGACAGATCCTCATAGCACAGATACGCAGTATTTT. Residues: CASRGTDPHSTDTQYF.

This clone came up once. This chain uses TRBV11-1 with TRBJ2-2; TRBD1 is a possible D gene (6 bases). The CDR3 runs to 16 residues. The V and J ends lost 2 bases and 2 bases respectively, with 12 bases between them. The germline CDR1 and CDR2 sequences are SGHAT and FQDESV (reference sequence). The CDR3: CASSLRGSENTGELFF. DNA for the CDR3: TGTGCCAGCAGCTTAAGGGGGTCGGAAAACACCGGGGAGCTGTTTTTT.

The CDR3 DNA is TGTGCCAGCAGCTTGGGGAGCGGGAGGCTCACCGGGGAGCTGTTTTTT. This codes for CASSLGSGRLTGELFF. The chain links TRBV5-4 to TRBJ2-2; 9 bases map to TRBD2. This CDR3 spans 16 amino acids. CDR1 and CDR2 from the germline V gene are SGHNT and YYREEE (reference sequence). Trimming removed 0 bases from V and 4 bases from J; junction bases left unmatched: 4.

This chain joins TRBV18 and TRBJ2-2; TRBD1 might be the D (5 bases). This CDR3 region has 15 residues. The germline gives CDR1 KGHSH, CDR2 LQKENI. Trimming shortened V by 5 bases and J by 1 base, and 11 bases separated the two germline ends. The CDR3 nucleotides are TGTGCCAGCTCAATAGCAGGGAAGAACACCGGGGAGCTGTTTTTT. Amino acids: CASSIAGKNTGELFF. The full variable domain, completed using reference TRBV18 and TRBJ2-2, is NAGVMQNPRHLVRRRGQEARLRCSPMKGHSHVYWYRQLPEEGLKFMVYLQKENIIDESGMPKERFSAEFPKEGPSILRIQQVVRGDSAAYFCASSIAGKNTGELFFGEGSRLTVL.

This clone is a singleton in its sample. V and J are TRBV28 and TRBJ2-1; TRBD2 matches at 8 bases. Trimming took 6 bases from V and 7 from J; bases not matched to a gene: 5. Germline CDR1 is MDHEN and CDR2 is SYDVKM. The CDR3 has 13 residues. CDR3 in DNA: TGTGCCAGCAGAGCGGGAGTTGAGAATGAGCAGTTCTTC. Residues: CASRAGVENEQFF.

This clone was recorded a few times. The CDR3 DNA reads TGTGCCAGCAGTTCAGGGAATTCACCCCTCCACTTT. Amino acids: CASSSGNSPLHF. This chain uses TRBV28 with TRBJ1-6; perhaps TRBD1 as D (5 bases). The germline V gene has CDR1 MDHEN and CDR2 SYDVKM. The V end lost 4 bases, the J end lost 7 bases, and 5 bases lay between the germline ends. CDR3 size: 12 residues.

J is TRBJ2-2 and V is TRBV5-1; 8 bases map to TRBD2. J gave up 1 base and V 2 bases, and 1 base lay outside the gene matches. Germline-derived CDR1 and CDR2 are SGHRS and YFSETQ. This CDR3 has 15 residues. Here the CDR3 DNA reads TGCGCCAGCAGCTTAGCGGGGGTGAACACCGGGGAGCTGTTTTTT. Amino acid sequence: CASSLAGVNTGELFF.

The chain joins TRBV4-1 to TRBJ1-2, with 7 positions matching TRBD1. Trimming cost V 2 bases and J 5 bases; bases outside gene matches: 2. The germline V gene encodes CDR1 MGHRA and CDR2 YSYEKL. This CDR3 is built from 13 residues. This chain's CDR3 is CASSQRDRYGYTF. For the CDR3, the DNA is TGCGCCAGCAGCCAACGGGACAGATATGGCTACACCTTC.

CDR3 sequence (DNA): TGCAGCGCGGGGGTAACAGGGGGCGGTGAGCAGTTCTTC. It codes for CSAGVTGGGEQFF. The J gene is TRBJ2-1, the V gene TRBV29-1; 9 nucleotides agree with TRBD1. CDR1 is SQVTM and CDR2 is ANQGSEA in the germline V gene. The CDR3 is 13 amino acids. V trimming: 7 bases; J trimming: 9 bases; junction bases outside the gene matches: 10.

The chain uses TRBV4-2 and TRBJ1-4, with D perhaps matching TRBD1 (6 bases). There are 18 residues in the CDR3. Trimming pared 1 base from V and 5 bases from J, leaving 20 bases between. Per the germline V gene, CDR1 is LGHNA and CDR2 is YNFKEQ. CDR3 sequence: CASSQVGRGSDGNEKLFF. The CDR3, as DNA: TGTGCCAGCAGCCAAGTGGGCAGGGGATCGGACGGCAATGAAAAACTGTTTTTT.

Comments on this clone: Other DNA sequences from this sample encode an identical CDR3 as well. The chain combines TRBV29-1 with TRBJ2-1; 9 nucleotides agree with TRBD1. The CDR3 covers 11 residues. The V segment lost 7 bases and the J segment 7 bases; nucleotides outside the gene matches: 2. Germline-derived CDR1 and CDR2 are SQVTM and ANQGSEA. The CDR3 nucleotides read TGCAGCGGGGGACAGGGTAATGAGCAGTTCTTC. This sequence encodes CSGGQGNEQFF.

V is TRBV29-1 and J is TRBJ2-3; TRBD2 might be the D (6 bases). Germline assignment: CDR1 SQVTM and CDR2 ANQGSEA. Deletions cut 4 bases from V and 4 bases from J, with 12 bases between. The CDR3 consists of 13 residues. The CDR3 DNA reads TGCAGCGTTGTGCGGGGCCAGGCAGATACGCAGTATTTT. Translating it yields CSVVRGQADTQYF.